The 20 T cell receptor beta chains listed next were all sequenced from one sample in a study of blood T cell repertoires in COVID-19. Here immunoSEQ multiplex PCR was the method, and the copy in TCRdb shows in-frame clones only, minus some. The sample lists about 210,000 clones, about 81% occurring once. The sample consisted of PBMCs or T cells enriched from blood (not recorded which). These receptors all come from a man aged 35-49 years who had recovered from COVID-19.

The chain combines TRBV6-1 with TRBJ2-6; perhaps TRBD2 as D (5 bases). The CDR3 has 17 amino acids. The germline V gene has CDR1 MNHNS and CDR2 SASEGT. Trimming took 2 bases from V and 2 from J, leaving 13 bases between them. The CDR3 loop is CASSEPLGETGANVLTF. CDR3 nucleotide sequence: TGTGCCAGCAGTGAACCACTAGGAGAGACTGGGGCCAACGTCCTGACTTTC.

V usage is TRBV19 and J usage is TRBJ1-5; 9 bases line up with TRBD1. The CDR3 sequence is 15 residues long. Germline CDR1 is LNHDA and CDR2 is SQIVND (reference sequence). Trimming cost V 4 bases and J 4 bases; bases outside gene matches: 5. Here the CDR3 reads CASSTRDRENQPQHF. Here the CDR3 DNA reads TGTGCCAGTAGTACCCGGGACAGGGAGAATCAGCCCCAGCATTTT.

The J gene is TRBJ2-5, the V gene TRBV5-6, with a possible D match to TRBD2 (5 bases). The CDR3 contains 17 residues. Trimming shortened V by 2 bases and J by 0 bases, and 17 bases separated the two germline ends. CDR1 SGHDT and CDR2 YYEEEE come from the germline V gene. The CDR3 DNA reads TGTGCCAGCAGCTTTGGGGATACCTGGGGAGACCAAGAGACCCAGTACTTC. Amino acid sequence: CASSFGDTWGDQETQYF.

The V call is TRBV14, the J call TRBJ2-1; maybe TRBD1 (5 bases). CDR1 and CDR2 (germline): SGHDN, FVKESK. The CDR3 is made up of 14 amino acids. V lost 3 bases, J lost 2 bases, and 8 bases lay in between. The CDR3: CASSQMTAYNEQFF. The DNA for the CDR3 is TGTGCCAGCAGCCAGATGACAGCCTACAATGAGCAGTTCTTC.

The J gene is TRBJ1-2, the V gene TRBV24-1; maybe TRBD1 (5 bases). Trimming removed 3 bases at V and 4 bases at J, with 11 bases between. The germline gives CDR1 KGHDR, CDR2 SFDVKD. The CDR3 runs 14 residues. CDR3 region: CATSDPRASYGYTF. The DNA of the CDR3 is TGTGCCACCAGTGATCCCAGGGCGTCCTATGGCTACACCTTC.

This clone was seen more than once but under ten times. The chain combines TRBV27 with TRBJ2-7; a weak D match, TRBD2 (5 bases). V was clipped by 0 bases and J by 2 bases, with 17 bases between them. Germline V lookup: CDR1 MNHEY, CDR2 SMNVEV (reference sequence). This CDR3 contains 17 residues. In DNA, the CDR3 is TGTGCCAGCAGTTTATCCAACTGGCGGGCCATACCCTACGAGCAGTACTTC. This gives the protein CASSLSNWRAIPYEQYF.

The DNA for the CDR3 is TGTGCCAGTAGTATACCAGCGGGGGGCGAGCAGTACTTC. This translates into CASSIPAGGEQYF. The rearrangement uses TRBV19 and TRBJ2-7; 9 nucleotides line up with TRBD2. Unmatched junction bases numbered 2, after V lost 2 bases and J lost 6 bases. CDR1 LNHDA and CDR2 SQIVND come from the germline V gene (reference sequence). The CDR3 is 13 residues long.

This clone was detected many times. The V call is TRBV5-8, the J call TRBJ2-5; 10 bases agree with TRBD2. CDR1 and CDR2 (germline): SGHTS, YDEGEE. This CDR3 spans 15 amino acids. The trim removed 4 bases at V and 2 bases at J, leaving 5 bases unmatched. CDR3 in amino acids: CASSVGLAVQETQYF. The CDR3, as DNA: TGTGCCAGCAGCGTAGGACTAGCGGTTCAAGAGACCCAGTACTTC.

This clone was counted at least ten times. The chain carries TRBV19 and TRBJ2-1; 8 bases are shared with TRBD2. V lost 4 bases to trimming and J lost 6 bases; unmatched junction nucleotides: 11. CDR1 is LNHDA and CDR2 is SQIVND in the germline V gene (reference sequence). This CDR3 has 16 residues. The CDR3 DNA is TGTGCCAGTAGTAGATTTACTAGCGGACTTTCCAATGAGCAGTTCTTC. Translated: CASSRFTSGLSNEQFF.

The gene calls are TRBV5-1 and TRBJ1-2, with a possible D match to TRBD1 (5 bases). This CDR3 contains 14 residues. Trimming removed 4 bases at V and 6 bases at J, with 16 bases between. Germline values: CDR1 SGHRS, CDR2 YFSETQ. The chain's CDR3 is CASSPQAGPNGYTF. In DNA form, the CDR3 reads TGCGCCAGCAGCCCCCAGGCGGGACCGAATGGCTACACCTTC.

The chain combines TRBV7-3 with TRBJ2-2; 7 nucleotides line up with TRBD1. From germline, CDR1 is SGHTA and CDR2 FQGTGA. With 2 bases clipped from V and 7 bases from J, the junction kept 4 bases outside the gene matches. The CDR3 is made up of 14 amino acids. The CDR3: CASSLGQVDGELFF. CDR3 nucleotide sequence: TGTGCCAGCAGCTTAGGACAGGTTGACGGGGAGCTGTTTTTT. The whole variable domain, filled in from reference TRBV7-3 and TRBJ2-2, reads GAGVSQTPSNKVTEKGKYVELRCDPISGHTALYWYRQSLGQGPEFLIYFQGTGAADDSGLPNDRFFAVRPEGSVSTLKIQRTERGDSAVYLCASSLGQVDGELFFGEGSRLTVL.

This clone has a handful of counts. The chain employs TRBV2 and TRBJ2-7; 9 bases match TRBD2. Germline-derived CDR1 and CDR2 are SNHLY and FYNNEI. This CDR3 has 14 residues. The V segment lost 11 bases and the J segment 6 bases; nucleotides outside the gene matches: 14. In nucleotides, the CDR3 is TGTGCCGCGGATCCTCTAGCGGGATCTCTCGAGCAGTACTTC. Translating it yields CAADPLAGSLEQYF.

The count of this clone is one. In DNA, the CDR3 is TGTGCCAGCAGCCCACATGATCACGGGGGAGGGATCCAGCATTTT. This translates into CASSPHDHGGGIQHF. The V gene is TRBV5-5, the J gene TRBJ1-5; weak D call: TRBD1 (5 bases). The germline V and J ends were trimmed by 4 bases and 12 bases, with 23 bases remaining between them. The CDR3 runs 15 residues. Germline V CDR1 and CDR2: SGHKS, YYEKEE (reference sequence).

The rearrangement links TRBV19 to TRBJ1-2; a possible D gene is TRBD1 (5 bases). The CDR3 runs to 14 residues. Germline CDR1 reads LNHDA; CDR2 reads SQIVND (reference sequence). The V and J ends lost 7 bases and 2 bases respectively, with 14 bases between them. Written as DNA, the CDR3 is TGTGCCAGTATGAGTAAAGGGGTAAACTATGGCTACACCTTC. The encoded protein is CASMSKGVNYGYTF.

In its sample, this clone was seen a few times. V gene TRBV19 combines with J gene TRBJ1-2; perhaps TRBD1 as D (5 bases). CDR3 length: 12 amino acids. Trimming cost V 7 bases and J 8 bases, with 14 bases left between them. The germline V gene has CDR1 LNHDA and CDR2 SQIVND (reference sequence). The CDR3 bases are TGTGCCAGTACCTCTTCTCACAGGGGCTACACCTTC. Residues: CASTSSHRGYTF.

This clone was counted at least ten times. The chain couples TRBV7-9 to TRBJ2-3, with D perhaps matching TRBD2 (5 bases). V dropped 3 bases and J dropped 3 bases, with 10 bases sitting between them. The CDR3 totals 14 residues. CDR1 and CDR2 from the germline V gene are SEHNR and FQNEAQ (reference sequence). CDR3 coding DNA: TGTGCCAGCAGCTTCCGGACTGAAACAGATACGCAGTATTTT. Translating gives CASSFRTETDTQYF.

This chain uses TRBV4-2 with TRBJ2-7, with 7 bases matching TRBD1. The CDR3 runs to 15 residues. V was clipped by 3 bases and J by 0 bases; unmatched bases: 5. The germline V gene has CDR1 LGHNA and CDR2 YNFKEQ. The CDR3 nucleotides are TGTGCCAGCAGCCATTACTCAGGGGGCTCCTACGAGCAGTACTTC. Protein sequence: CASSHYSGGSYEQYF.

Here the CDR3 DNA reads TGTGCCAGCAGTCCAGGGGGCCGTCGAGGCACCATATATTTT. Its protein is CASSPGGRRGTIYF. V gene TRBV28 combines with J gene TRBJ1-3; 8 positions agree with TRBD1. The CDR3 has 14 residues. Trimming took 5 bases from V and 9 from J; bases not matched to a gene: 9. CDR1 and CDR2 from the germline V gene are MDHEN and SYDVKM. Full variable domain (outside the CDR3, taken from reference TRBV28 and TRBJ1-3): DVKVTQSSRYLVKRTGEKVFLECVQDMDHENMFWYRQDPGLGLRLIYFSYDVKMKEKGDIPEGYSVSREKKERFSLILESASTNQTSMYLCASSPGGRRGTIYFGEGSWLTVV.

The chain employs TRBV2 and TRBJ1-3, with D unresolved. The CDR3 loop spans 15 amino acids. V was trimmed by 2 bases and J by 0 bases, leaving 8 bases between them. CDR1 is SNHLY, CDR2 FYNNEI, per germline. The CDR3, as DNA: TGTGCCAGCAGTGAAACCCAGATCTCTGGAAACACCATATATTTT. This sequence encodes CASSETQISGNTIYF.

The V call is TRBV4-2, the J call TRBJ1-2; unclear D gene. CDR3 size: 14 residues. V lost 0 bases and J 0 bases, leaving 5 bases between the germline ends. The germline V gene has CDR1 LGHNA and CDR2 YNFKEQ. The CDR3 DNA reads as TGTGCCAGCAGCCAAGAGGGAGCTAACTATGGCTACACCTTC. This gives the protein CASSQEGANYGYTF.